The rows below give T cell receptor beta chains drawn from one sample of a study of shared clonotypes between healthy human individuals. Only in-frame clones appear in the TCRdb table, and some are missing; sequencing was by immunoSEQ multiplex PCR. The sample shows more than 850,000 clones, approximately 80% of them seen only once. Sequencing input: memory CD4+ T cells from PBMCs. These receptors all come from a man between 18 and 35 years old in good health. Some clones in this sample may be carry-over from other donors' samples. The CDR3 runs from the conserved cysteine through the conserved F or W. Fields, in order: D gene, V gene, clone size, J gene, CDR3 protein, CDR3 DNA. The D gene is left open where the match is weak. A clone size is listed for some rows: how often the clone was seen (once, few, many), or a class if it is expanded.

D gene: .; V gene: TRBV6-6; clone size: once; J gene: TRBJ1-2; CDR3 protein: CASLGTPGTGFHGYTF; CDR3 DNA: TGTGCCAGCCTGGGAACCCCAGGGACCGGATTTCATGGCTACACCTTC
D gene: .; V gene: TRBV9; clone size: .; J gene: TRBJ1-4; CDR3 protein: CASSSSSGTSYEKLFF; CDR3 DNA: TGTGCCAGCAGCTCATCCTCCGGGACTTCCTACGAAAAACTGTTTTTT
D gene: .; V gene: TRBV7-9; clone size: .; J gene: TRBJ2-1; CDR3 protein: CASSSLLANEQFF; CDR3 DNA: TGTGCCAGCAGTTCACTTCTAGCCAATGAGCAGTTCTTC
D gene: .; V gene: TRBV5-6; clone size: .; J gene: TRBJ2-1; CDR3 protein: CASSSSRERLYNEQFF; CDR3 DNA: TGTGCCAGCAGCTCTTCCAGGGAACGCCTATACAATGAGCAGTTCTTC
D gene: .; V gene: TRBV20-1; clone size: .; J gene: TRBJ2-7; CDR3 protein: CSAGSYEQYF; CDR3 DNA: TGCAGTGCTGGGAGTTACGAGCAGTACTTC
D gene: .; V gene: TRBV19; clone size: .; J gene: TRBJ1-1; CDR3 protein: CASRLSANTEAFF; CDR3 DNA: TGTGCCAGTAGGCTCTCGGCGAACACTGAAGCTTTCTTT
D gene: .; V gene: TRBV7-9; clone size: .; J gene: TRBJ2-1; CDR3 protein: CASSLSTEQFF; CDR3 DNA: TGTGCCAGCAGCCTGAGTACTGAGCAGTTCTTC
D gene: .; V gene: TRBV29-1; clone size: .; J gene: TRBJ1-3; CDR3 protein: CSALQGMGGNTIYF; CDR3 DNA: TGCAGCGCCCTCCAGGGGATGGGGGGAAACACCATATATTTT
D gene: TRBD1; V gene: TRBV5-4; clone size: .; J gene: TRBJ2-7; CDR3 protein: CASSGGQGTYEQYF; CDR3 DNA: TGTGCCAGCAGCGGGGGACAGGGGACCTACGAGCAGTACTTC
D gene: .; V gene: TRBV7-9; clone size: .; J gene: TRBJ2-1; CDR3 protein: CATNLAKNLYNEQFF; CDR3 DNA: TGTGCCACCAACCTAGCGAAGAACCTCTACAATGAGCAGTTCTTC
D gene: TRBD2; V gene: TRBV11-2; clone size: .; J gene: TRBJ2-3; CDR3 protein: CASSQGLAGGEDTQYF; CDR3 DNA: TGTGCCAGCAGTCAGGGACTAGCGGGAGGAGAAGATACGCAGTATTTT
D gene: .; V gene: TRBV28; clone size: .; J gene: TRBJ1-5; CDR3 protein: CASRYSGNQPQHF; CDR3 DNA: TGTGCCAGCAGATACAGCGGCAATCAGCCCCAGCATTTT
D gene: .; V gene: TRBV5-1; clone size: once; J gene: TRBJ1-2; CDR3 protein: CASSSLQGDGYTF; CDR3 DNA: TGCGCCAGCAGCTCCCTACAGGGAGATGGCTACACCTTC
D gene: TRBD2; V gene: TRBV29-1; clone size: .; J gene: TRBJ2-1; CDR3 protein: CSADREGHVF; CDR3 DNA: TGCAGCGCGGACCGGGAGGGCCATGTCTTC
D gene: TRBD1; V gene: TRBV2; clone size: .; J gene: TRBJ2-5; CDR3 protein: CASAGQGANRETQYF; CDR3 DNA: TGTGCCAGCGCCGGACAGGGGGCTAATCGGGAGACCCAGTACTTC
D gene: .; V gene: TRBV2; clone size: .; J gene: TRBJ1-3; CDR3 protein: CASSYTGSGNTIYF; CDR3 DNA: TGTGCCAGCAGTTATACAGGCTCTGGAAACACCATATATTTT
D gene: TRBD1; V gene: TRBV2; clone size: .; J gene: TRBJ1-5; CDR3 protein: CASSERTGGGGQPQHF; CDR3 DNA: TGTGCCAGCAGTGAAAGGACAGGGGGCGGTGGTCAGCCCCAGCATTTT